Below are 14 T cell receptor beta chains sequenced from a single sample in a study of T cells in Graves' hyperthyroidism and ophthalmopathy. Amplification of TCR beta CDR3 regions used RNA as the template. The TCR CDR3 first-round RT-PCR relied on the HTBI primer set. TCRdb re-derived calls from the multiplex PCR reads in MiXCR, one entry per CDR3 protein. The sample lists about 510,000 distinct CDR3 sequences, 11% to 15% seen once, with 14% in the top ten. The specimen sequenced was blood. The receptors originated from a woman in her thirties or forties with Graves' hyperthyroidism.

This sequence joins TRBV19 and TRBJ2-2, with 8 bases lining up with TRBD1. The germline V gene encodes CDR1 LNHDA and CDR2 SQIVND (reference sequence). This CDR3 has 15 residues. The trim removed 3 bases at V and 4 bases at J, leaving 4 bases unmatched. The CDR3 coding sequence is TGTGCCAGTAGTATTACAGGGGGTAGCACCGGGGAGCTGTTTTTT. This encodes CASSITGGSTGELFF.

Only a few counts were recorded for this clonotype. J is TRBJ1-1 and V is TRBV6-1, with no clear D. CDR1 is MNHNS, CDR2 SASEGT, per germline. V shed 8 bases and J shed 4 bases, with 11 bases lying between them. The CDR3 consists of 12 residues. Here the CDR3 reads CASGWVPTEAFF. In DNA, the CDR3 is TGTGCCAGCGGATGGGTGCCCACTGAAGCTTTCTTT.

There are a few counts of this clonotype. One end of the junction does not line up with germline, which may come from a read error. The V and J genes are TRBV5-1 and TRBJ2-5; maybe TRBD1 (5 bases). The CDR3 contains 15 residues. Germline CDR1 is SGHRS and CDR2 is YFSETQ. CDR3 protein: CASSPAGPFQGTQYF. The CDR3 DNA sequence: TGCGCCAGCAGCCCGGCAGGGCCCTTCCAAGGGACCCAGTACTTC.

This clonotype appeared many times. This sequence joins TRBV5-6 and TRBJ1-3; D not certain. CDR1 is SGHDT and CDR2 is YYEEEE in the germline V gene. The germline V and J ends were trimmed by 0 bases and 2 bases, with 12 bases remaining between them. The CDR3 sequence is 16 residues long. CDR3 DNA: TGTGCCAGCAGCTTGGCGAGAGGAGGGCCTGGAAACACCATATATTTT. Translation: CASSLARGGPGNTIYF.

The sample holds a few counts of this clonotype. The chain employs TRBV24-1 and TRBJ1-2, with 9 bases identical to TRBD1. The CDR3 length is 15 residues. V lost 4 bases and J lost 4; bases outside the gene matches: 6. Germline V CDR1 and CDR2: KGHDR, SFDVKD. CDR3 amino acids: CATSEGTGRLYGYTF. The CDR3 DNA is TGTGCCACCAGTGAAGGGACAGGGCGGCTCTATGGCTACACCTTC.

This clonotype has only a few counts. The CDR3 DNA reads as TGTGCCAGCAGTCTCGCGACAGTAAATTCTGGAAACACCATATATTTT. Amino acids: CASSLATVNSGNTIYF. The chain links TRBV5-8 to TRBJ1-3; D possibly corresponds to TRBD1 (5 bases). Trimming cost V 5 bases and J 1 base, with 16 bases left between them. This CDR3 contains 16 residues. CDR1 SGHTS and CDR2 YDEGEE come from the germline V gene.

V usage is TRBV7-9 and J usage is TRBJ1-3; the match to TRBD1 covers 7 bases. V was clipped by 1 base and J by 4 bases; unmatched bases: 16. Germline V gene sequence: CDR1 SEHNR, CDR2 FQNEAQ (reference sequence). The length of the CDR3 is 19 residues. CDR3 sequence (DNA): TGTGCCAGCAGCTTAGGCGAGCCAGCCGACAGGGCCCCCGGAAACACCATATATTTT. Protein product: CASSLGEPADRAPGNTIYF.

In its sample, this clonotype was seen many times. The chain joins TRBV15 to TRBJ2-5, with TRBD1 identical over 10 bases. Germline V gene lookup returns CDR1 LNHNV and CDR2 YYDKDF (reference sequence). The CDR3 consists of 14 residues. J gave up 4 bases and V 3 bases, and 2 bases lay outside the gene matches. As DNA, the CDR3 is TGTGCCACCAGCAGGGGACAGGGGTCAGAGACCCAGTACTTC. It specifies CATSRGQGSETQYF. Full variable domain (rest looked up from reference TRBV15 and TRBJ2-5): DAMVIQNPRYQVTQFGKPVTLSCSQTLNHNVMYWYQQKSSQAPKLLFHYYDKDFNNEADTPDNFQSRRPNTSFCFLDIRSPGLGDTAMYLCATSRGQGSETQYFGPGTRLLVL.

In its sample, this clonotype was seen many times. This chain connects TRBV20-1 to TRBJ2-5; no firm D call. The CDR3 is 11 amino acids. V lost 5 bases and J lost 5, with 9 bases in between. Germline CDR1 and CDR2: DFQATT and SNEGSKA (reference sequence). CDR3 sequence: CSALGGETQYF. The CDR3 DNA is TGCAGTGCTCTGGGTGGGGAGACCCAGTACTTC.

This clonotype was counted between two and nine times. The rearrangement links TRBV10-1 to TRBJ1-2, with unresolved D. There are 12 residues in the CDR3. Germline CDR1 is WNHNN and CDR2 is SYGVQD (reference sequence). Trimming shortened V by 8 bases and J by 6 bases, and 13 bases separated the two germline ends. The chain's CDR3 is CASPKPGNGYTF. The CDR3 DNA follows: TGCGCCAGCCCAAAACCTGGGAATGGCTACACCTTC.

The sample holds many counts of this clonotype. V is TRBV20-1 and J is TRBJ2-7; 7 bases are a match to TRBD1. The CDR3 is made up of 14 amino acids. J was trimmed by 2 bases and V by 3 bases; bases with no gene match: 7. CDR1 is DFQATT and CDR2 is SNEGSKA in the germline V gene (reference sequence). CDR3 in DNA: TGCAGTGCTAGGATGACAGGGTGGACCTACGAGCAGTACTTC. Residues: CSARMTGWTYEQYF.

This clonotype has a count of ten or more. The rearrangement links TRBV5-1 to TRBJ2-7; perhaps TRBD1 as D (6 bases). CDR3 length: 13 residues. V lost 6 bases to trimming and J lost 2 bases, with 12 bases between them. The germline V gene encodes CDR1 SGHRS and CDR2 YFSETQ. The CDR3 DNA reads TGCGCCAGCACCTGGGACACCGCCTACGAGCAGTACTTC. This gives the protein CASTWDTAYEQYF.

The V and J genes are TRBV6-1 and TRBJ2-1, with TRBD2 identical over 7 bases. Germline assignment: CDR1 MNHNS and CDR2 SASEGT. This CDR3 is 15 amino acids long. J gave up 4 bases and V 5 bases, and 8 bases lay outside the gene matches. DNA of the CDR3: TGTGCCAGCAGTCGTTCTAGCGGAGTTTACAATGAGCAGTTCTTC. Its protein product is CASSRSSGVYNEQFF.

This clonotype was seen many times. The V gene is TRBV5-5, the J gene TRBJ2-7, with no clear D. V was shortened by 5 bases and J by 6 bases, with 15 bases between the two germline ends. Per germline, CDR1 SGHKS and CDR2 YYEKEE (reference sequence). This CDR3 is 13 amino acids long. The CDR3 DNA sequence: TGTGCCAGCAGGAACAAGGGTTCGAGCGAGCAGTACTTC. Amino acids: CASRNKGSSEQYF.